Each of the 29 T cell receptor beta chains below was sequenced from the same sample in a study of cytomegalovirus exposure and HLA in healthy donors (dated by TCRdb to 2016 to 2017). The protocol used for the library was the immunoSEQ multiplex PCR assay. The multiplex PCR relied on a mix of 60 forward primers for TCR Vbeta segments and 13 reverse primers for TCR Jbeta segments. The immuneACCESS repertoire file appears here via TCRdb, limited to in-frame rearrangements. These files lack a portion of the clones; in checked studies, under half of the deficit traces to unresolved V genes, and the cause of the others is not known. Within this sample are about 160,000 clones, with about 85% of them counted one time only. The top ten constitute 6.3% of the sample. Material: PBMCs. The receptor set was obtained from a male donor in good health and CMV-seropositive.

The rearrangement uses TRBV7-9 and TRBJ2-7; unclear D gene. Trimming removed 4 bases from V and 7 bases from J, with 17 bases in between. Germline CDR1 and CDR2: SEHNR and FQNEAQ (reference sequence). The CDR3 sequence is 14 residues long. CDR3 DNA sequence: TGTGCCAGCAGCTCCCCGCGTGACTTAATAGAGCAGTACTTC. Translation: CASSSPRDLIEQYF.

CDR3 nucleotide sequence: TGTGCCAGCCGGGACAGCTCCACAGATACGCAGTATTTT. It encodes CASRDSSTDTQYF. This chain joins TRBV19 and TRBJ2-3; 7 nucleotides align to TRBD1. The CDR3 covers 13 residues. V trimming: 9 bases; J trimming: 2 bases; junction bases outside the gene matches: 5. The germline V gene has CDR1 LNHDA and CDR2 SQIVND (reference sequence).

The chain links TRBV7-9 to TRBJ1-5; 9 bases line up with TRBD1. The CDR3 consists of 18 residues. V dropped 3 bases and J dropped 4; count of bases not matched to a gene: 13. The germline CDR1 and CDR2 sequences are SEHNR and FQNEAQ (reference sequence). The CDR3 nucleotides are TGTGCCAGCAGCTTCGTCGGACAGGGGTCCCGCTATAATCAGCCCCAGCATTTT. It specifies CASSFVGQGSRYNQPQHF.

CDR3 protein: CASSLSQGPRTDTQYF. CDR3 bases: TGTGCCAGCAGTTTATCCCAGGGTCCCCGCACAGATACGCAGTATTTT. The chain recombines TRBV27 with TRBJ2-3; possibly TRBD1 for D (5 bases). Germline CDR1 MNHEY, CDR2 SMNVEV (reference sequence). Trimming took 0 bases from V and 1 from J, leaving 11 bases between them. The CDR3 spans 16 residues.

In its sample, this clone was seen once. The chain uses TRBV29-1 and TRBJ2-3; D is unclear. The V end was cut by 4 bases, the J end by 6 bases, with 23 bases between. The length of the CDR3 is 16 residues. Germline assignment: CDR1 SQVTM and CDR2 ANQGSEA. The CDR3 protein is CSVGLSPPWPTDTQYF. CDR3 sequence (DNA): TGCAGCGTTGGGCTGTCGCCCCCATGGCCCACGGATACGCAGTATTTT.

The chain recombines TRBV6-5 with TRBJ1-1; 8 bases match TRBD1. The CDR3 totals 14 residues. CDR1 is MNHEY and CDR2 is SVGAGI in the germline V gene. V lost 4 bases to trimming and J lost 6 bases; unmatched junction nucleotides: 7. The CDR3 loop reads CASSSDRAGAEAFF. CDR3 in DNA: TGTGCCAGCAGTTCGGACAGGGCGGGCGCTGAAGCTTTCTTT.

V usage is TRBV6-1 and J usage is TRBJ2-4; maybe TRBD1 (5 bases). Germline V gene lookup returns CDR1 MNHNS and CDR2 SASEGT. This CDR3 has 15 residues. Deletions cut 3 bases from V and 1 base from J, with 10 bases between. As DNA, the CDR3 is TGTGCCAGCAGTGAGAGACAGAATGCCAAAAACATTCAGTACTTC. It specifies CASSERQNAKNIQYF.

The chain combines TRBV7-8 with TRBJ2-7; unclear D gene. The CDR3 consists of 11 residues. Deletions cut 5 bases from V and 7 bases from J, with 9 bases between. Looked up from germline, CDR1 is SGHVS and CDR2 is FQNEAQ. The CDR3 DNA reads TGTGCCAGCAGCGGCCAGTGGGAGCAGTACTTC. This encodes CASSGQWEQYF.

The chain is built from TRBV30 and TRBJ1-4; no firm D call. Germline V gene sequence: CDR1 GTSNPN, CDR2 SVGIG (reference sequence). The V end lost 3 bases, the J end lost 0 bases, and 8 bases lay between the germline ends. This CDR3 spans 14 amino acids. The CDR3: CAWSPRATNEKLFF. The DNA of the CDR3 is TGTGCCTGGAGCCCCCGGGCAACTAATGAAAAACTGTTTTTT.

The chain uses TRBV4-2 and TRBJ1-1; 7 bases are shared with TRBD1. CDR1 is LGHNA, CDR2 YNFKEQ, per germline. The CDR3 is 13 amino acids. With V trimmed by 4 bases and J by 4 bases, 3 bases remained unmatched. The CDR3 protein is CASSPQGGTEAFF. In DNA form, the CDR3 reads TGTGCCAGCAGCCCTCAGGGGGGCACTGAAGCTTTCTTT.

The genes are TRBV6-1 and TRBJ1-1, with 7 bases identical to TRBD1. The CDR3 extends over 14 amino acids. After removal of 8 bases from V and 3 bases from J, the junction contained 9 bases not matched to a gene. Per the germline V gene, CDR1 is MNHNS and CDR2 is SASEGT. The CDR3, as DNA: TGTGCCAGCCAACCCGACAGGGCGGACACTGAAGCTTTCTTT. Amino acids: CASQPDRADTEAFF.

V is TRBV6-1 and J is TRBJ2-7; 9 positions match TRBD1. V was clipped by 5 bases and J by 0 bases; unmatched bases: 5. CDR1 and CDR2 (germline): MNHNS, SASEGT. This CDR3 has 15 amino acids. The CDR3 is CASSKPGQGSYEQYF. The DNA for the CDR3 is TGTGCCAGCAGTAAGCCGGGACAGGGCTCCTACGAGCAGTACTTC.

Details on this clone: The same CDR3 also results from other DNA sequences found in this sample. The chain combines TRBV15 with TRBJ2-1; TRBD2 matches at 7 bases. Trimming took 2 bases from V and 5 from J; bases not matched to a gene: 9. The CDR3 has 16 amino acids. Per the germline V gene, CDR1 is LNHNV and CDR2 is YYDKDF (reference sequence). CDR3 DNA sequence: TGTGCCACCAGCAGATCCTCGCGGGAGTTGGACAATGAGCAGTTCTTC. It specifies CATSRSSRELDNEQFF.

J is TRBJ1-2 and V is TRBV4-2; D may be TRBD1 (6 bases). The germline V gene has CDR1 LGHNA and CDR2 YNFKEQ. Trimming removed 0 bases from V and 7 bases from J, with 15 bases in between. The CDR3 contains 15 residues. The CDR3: CASSQDKAQGVGYTF. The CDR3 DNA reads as TGTGCCAGCAGCCAAGATAAGGCACAGGGAGTTGGCTACACCTTC.

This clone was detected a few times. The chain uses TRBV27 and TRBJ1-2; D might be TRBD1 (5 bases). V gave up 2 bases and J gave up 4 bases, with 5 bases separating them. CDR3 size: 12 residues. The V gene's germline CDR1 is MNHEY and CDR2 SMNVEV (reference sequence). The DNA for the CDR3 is TGTGCCAGCAGTTTACAGGGCTATGGCTACACCTTC. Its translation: CASSLQGYGYTF.

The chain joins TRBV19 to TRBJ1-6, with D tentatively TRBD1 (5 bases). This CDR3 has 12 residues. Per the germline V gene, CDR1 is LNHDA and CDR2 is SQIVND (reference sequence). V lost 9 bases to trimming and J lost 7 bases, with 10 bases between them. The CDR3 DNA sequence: TGTGCCAGCAGGACAAGCAATTCACCCCTCCACTTT. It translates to CASRTSNSPLHF.

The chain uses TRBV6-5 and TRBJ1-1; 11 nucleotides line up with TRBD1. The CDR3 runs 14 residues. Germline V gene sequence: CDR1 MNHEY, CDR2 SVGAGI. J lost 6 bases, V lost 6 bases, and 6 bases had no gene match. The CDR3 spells CASRLGQGAPEAFF. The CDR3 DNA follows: TGTGCCAGCAGATTAGGACAGGGGGCACCTGAAGCTTTCTTT.

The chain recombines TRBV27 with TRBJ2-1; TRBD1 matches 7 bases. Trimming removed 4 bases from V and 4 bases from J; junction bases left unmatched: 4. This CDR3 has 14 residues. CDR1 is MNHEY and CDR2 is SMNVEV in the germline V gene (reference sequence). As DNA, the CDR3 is TGTGCCAGCAGTTGGACAGGCAAATACAATGAGCAGTTCTTC. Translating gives CASSWTGKYNEQFF.

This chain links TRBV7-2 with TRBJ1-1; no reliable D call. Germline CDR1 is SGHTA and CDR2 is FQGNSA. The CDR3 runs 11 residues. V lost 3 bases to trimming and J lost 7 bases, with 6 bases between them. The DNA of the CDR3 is TGTGCCAGCAGCTTTCTTCTTGAAGCTTTCTTT. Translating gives CASSFLLEAFF. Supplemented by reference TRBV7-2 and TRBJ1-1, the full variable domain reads GAGVSQSPSNKVTEKGKDVELRCDPISGHTALYWYRQSLGQGLEFLIYFQGNSAPDKSGLPSDRFSAERTGGSVSTLTIQRTQQEDSAVYLCASSFLLEAFFGQGTRLTVV.

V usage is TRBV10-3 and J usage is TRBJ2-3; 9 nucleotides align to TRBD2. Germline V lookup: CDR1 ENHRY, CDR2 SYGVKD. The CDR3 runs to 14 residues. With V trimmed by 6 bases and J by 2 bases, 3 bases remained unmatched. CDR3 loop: CAIRGGRATDTQYF. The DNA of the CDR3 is TGTGCCATCAGAGGCGGGAGGGCCACAGATACGCAGTATTTT.

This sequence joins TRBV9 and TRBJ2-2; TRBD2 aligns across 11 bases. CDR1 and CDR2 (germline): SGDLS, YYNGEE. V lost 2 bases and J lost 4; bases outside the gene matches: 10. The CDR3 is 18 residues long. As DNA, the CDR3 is TGTGCCAGCAGCGTCAGCCTAGCGGGAGGAGGGGCCACCGGGGAGCTGTTTTTT. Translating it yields CASSVSLAGGGATGELFF.

CDR3 DNA: TGTGCCAGCAGCTTTAGACGTACAGGTCTTGAAAAACTGTTTTTT. Its translation is CASSFRRTGLEKLFF. The chain links TRBV7-9 to TRBJ1-4; D might be TRBD1 (5 bases). The CDR3 has 15 residues. V was clipped by 3 bases and J by 7 bases, with 15 bases between them. Germline CDR1 reads SEHNR; CDR2 reads FQNEAQ (reference sequence).

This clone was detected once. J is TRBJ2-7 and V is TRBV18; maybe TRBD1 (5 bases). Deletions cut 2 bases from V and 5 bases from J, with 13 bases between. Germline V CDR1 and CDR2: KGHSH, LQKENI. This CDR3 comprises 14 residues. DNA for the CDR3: TGTGCCAGCTCACCAGCCAGGGCGGTGAACGAGCAGTACTTC. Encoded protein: CASSPARAVNEQYF.

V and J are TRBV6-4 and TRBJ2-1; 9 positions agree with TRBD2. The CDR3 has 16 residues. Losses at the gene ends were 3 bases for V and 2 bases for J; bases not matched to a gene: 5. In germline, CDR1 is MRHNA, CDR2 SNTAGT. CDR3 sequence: CASSDMAGGPYNEQFF. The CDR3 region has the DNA TGTGCCAGCAGTGATATGGCGGGAGGGCCCTACAATGAGCAGTTCTTC.

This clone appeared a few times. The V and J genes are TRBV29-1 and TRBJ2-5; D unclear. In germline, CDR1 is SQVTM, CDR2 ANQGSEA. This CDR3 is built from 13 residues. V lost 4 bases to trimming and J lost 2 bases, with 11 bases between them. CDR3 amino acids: CSVVSDSQETQYF. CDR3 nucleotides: TGCAGCGTTGTAAGCGACTCTCAAGAGACCCAGTACTTC.

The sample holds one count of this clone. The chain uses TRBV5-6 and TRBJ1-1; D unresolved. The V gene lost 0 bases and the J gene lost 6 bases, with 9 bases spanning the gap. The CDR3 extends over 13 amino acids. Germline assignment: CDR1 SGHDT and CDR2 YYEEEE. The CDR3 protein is CASSLAVTSEAFF. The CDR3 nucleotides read TGTGCCAGCAGCTTGGCTGTGACATCTGAAGCTTTCTTT.

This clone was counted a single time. The CDR3 spells CASSPRGIHTGTGGYSNQPQHF. The CDR3 nucleotides are TGTGCCAGCTCACCACGAGGGATACACACGGGAACAGGGGGCTATAGCAATCAGCCCCAGCATTTT. V is TRBV18 and J is TRBJ1-5, with 9 bases aligning to TRBD1. The CDR3 covers 22 residues. With V trimmed by 1 base and J by 0 bases, 19 bases remained unmatched. Germline CDR1 reads KGHSH; CDR2 reads LQKENI.

CDR3 amino acids: CASSLGSRDEQYF. The DNA of the CDR3 is TGTGCCAGCAGCTTGGGGTCACGGGATGAGCAGTACTTC. The genes are TRBV5-6 and TRBJ2-7; tentative D call: TRBD2 (5 bases). The CDR3 extends over 13 amino acids. Germline loops: CDR1 SGHDT, CDR2 YYEEEE. V dropped 0 bases and J dropped 7 bases, with 11 bases sitting between them. Variable domain in full (rest from reference TRBV5-6 and TRBJ2-7): DAGVTQSPTHLIKTRGQQVTLRCSPKSGHDTVSWYQQALGQGPQFIFQYYEEEERQRGNFPDRFSGHQFPNYSSELNVNALLLGDSALYLCASSLGSRDEQYFGPGTRLTVT.

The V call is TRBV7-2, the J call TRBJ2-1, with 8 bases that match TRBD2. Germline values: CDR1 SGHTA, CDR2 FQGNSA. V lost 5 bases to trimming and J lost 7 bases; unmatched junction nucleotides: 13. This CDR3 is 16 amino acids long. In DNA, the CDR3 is TGTGCCAGCAGCCCCGCCGGGAGGGCCGGGTTGAATGAGCAGTTCTTC. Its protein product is CASSPAGRAGLNEQFF.